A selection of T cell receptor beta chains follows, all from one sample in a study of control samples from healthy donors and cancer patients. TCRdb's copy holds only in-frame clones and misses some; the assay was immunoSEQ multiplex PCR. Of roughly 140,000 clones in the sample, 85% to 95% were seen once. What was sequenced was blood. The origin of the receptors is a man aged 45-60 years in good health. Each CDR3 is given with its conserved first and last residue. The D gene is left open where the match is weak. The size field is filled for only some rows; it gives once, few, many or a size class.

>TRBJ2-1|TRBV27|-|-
CASRPFRADPYNEQFF
TGTGCCAGCAGGCCCTTCCGCGCCGACCCCTACAATGAGCAGTTCTTC
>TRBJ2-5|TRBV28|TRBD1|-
CASSDSLRGRQETQYF
TGTGCCAGCAGTGACAGCCTCAGGGGGCGGCAAGAGACCCAGTACTTC
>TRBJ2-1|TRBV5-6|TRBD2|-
CASSLSSGRAMYNEQFF
TGTGCCAGCAGCTTGTCTAGCGGGAGGGCCATGTACAATGAGCAGTTCTTC
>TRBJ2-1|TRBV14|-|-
CASSQVIGPNFDEQFF
TGTGCCAGCAGCCAAGTAATCGGTCCCAACTTCGATGAGCAGTTCTTC
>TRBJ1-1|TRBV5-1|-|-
CASSLGSVGVSTEAFF
TGCGCCAGCAGCTTGGGCAGTGTCGGAGTAAGCACTGAAGCTTTCTTT
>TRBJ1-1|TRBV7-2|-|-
CASSLAATWDAEAFF
TGTGCCAGCAGCTTAGCTGCCACTTGGGACGCTGAAGCTTTCTTT
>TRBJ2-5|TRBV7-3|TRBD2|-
CASSLTNGRAETQYF
TGTGCCAGCAGCTTAACGAACGGGAGGGCAGAGACCCAGTACTTC
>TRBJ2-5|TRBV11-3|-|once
CASSSRGQETQYF
TGTGCCAGCAGCTCCCGGGGGCAAGAGACCCAGTACTTC
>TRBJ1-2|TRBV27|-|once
CASREGIVDGYTF
TGTGCCAGCCGAGAGGGGATAGTAGATGGCTACACCTTC
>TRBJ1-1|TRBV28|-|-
CASSLFPAMNTEAFF
TGTGCCAGCAGTTTATTCCCAGCAATGAACACTGAAGCTTTCTTT
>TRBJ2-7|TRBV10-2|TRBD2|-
CASGGTPGTSGRARIEQYF
TGCGCCAGCGGAGGGACGCCCGGGACTAGCGGGAGGGCCAGGATCGAGCAGTACTTC
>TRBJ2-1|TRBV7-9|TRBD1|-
CASSPLVTGSNEQFF
TGTGCCAGCAGCCCCCTGGTGACAGGGTCAAATGAGCAGTTCTTC
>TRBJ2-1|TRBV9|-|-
CASSVGEDYNEQFF
TGTGCCAGCAGCGTAGGGGAGGACTACAATGAGCAGTTCTTC
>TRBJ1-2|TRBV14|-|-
CASSQLNYGYTF
TGTGCCAGCAGCCAACTTAACTATGGCTACACCTTC
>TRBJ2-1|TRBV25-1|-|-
CASIDVAGFNEQFF
TGTGCCAGCATTGATGTGGCGGGATTCAATGAGCAGTTCTTC